This is a list of T cell receptor beta chains from one sample in a study of blood T cell repertoires in COVID-19. Repertoires were generated with immunoSEQ multiplex PCR, while TCRdb's copy carries only in-frame clones and drops some. The sample shows about 60,000 clones, 65% to 90% of them seen only once. Sequenced sample: peripheral blood. The receptors here all came from a man between 35 and 55 years old with acute or convalescent COVID-19. Both conserved end residues are part of each CDR3. The order of the fields is CDR3 DNA, CDR3 protein, clone size, D gene, J gene, V gene. D genes are given only for firm matches. Size tells how often a clone was seen (once, few, many) or the class of an expanded clone, and some rows leave it out.

CDR3 DNA: TGTGCCAGCAGTTACTTCAGGGGGGCTGGGGCCAACGTCCTGACTTTC; CDR3 protein: CASSYFRGAGANVLTF; clone size: -; D gene: -; J gene: TRBJ2-6; V gene: TRBV6-5
CDR3 DNA: TGTGCCAGCAGCCAAGACAGGGGAGAGACCCAGTACTTC; CDR3 protein: CASSQDRGETQYF; clone size: -; D gene: -; J gene: TRBJ2-5; V gene: TRBV4-2
CDR3 DNA: TGTGCCTGGAGTGTAGGACTGGAAAATCAGCCCCAGCATTTT; CDR3 protein: CAWSVGLENQPQHF; clone size: -; D gene: -; J gene: TRBJ1-5; V gene: TRBV30
CDR3 DNA: TGTGCCAGCAGTCCGGCCCTAGGCATCACGTCACCCCTCCACTTT; CDR3 protein: CASSPALGITSPLHF; clone size: -; D gene: -; J gene: TRBJ1-6; V gene: TRBV2
CDR3 DNA: TGTGCCAGCAGTGAGCGGCAGAACTATGGCTACACCTTC; CDR3 protein: CASSERQNYGYTF; clone size: -; D gene: -; J gene: TRBJ1-2; V gene: TRBV2
CDR3 DNA: TGTGCCAGCAGCTCCCCCGGAGGCATAGAGACCCAGTACTTC; CDR3 protein: CASSSPGGIETQYF; clone size: -; D gene: -; J gene: TRBJ2-5; V gene: TRBV5-6
CDR3 DNA: TGTGCCAGCAGCCGAAGGGGGCCCACTGAAGCTTTCTTT; CDR3 protein: CASSRRGPTEAFF; clone size: -; D gene: TRBD1; J gene: TRBJ1-1; V gene: TRBV13
CDR3 DNA: TGTGCCAGCAGTTACCGGGGTCTCAATCAGCCCCAGCATTTT; CDR3 protein: CASSYRGLNQPQHF; clone size: -; D gene: -; J gene: TRBJ1-5; V gene: TRBV6-5
CDR3 DNA: TGTGCCAGCAGTGGTCAGGATGGGACAGGGGGTTCACCCCTCCACTTT; CDR3 protein: CASSGQDGTGGSPLHF; clone size: -; D gene: TRBD1; J gene: TRBJ1-6; V gene: TRBV6-1
CDR3 DNA: TGTGCCAGCAGCTTAGCACTCGAAGCTTTCTTT; CDR3 protein: CASSLALEAFF; clone size: -; D gene: -; J gene: TRBJ1-1; V gene: TRBV11-3
CDR3 DNA: TGTGCCACTACAGACAGGGGGTTTGATCAGCCCCAGCATTTT; CDR3 protein: CATTDRGFDQPQHF; clone size: once; D gene: TRBD1; J gene: TRBJ1-5; V gene: TRBV19
CDR3 DNA: TGTGCCAGCAGCTCTTACAGGGGTAACAACGAGCAGTACTTC; CDR3 protein: CASSSYRGNNEQYF; clone size: -; D gene: TRBD1; J gene: TRBJ2-7; V gene: TRBV11-1
CDR3 DNA: TGTGCCACCCGTATAGGAGGCGCAGCCAACACTGAAGCTTTCTTT; CDR3 protein: CATRIGGAANTEAFF; clone size: -; D gene: -; J gene: TRBJ1-1; V gene: TRBV19
CDR3 DNA: TGTGCCAGCAGGGGTGTGGACAGGGCGAACACTGAAGCTTTCTTT; CDR3 protein: CASRGVDRANTEAFF; clone size: once; D gene: TRBD1; J gene: TRBJ1-1; V gene: TRBV27
CDR3 DNA: TGCGCCAGCAGCTGGAGTGGGACTAGCGGGGGGGACACAGATACGCAGTATTTT; CDR3 protein: CASSWSGTSGGDTDTQYF; clone size: -; D gene: TRBD2; J gene: TRBJ2-3; V gene: TRBV5-1
CDR3 DNA: TGTGCCAGCAGCGAACAGGGGCAAAGCTCCTACGAGCAGTACTTC; CDR3 protein: CASSEQGQSSYEQYF; clone size: -; D gene: TRBD1; J gene: TRBJ2-7; V gene: TRBV2
CDR3 DNA: TGTGCCAGCAGCTTGGAACAGGGATTCTACAATGAGCAGTTCTTC; CDR3 protein: CASSLEQGFYNEQFF; clone size: -; D gene: -; J gene: TRBJ2-1; V gene: TRBV5-6
CDR3 DNA: TGTGCCAGCAACCCAGCGGGGACGATCTCCTACAATGAGCAGTTCTTC; CDR3 protein: CASNPAGTISYNEQFF; clone size: -; D gene: TRBD2; J gene: TRBJ2-1; V gene: TRBV11-1
CDR3 DNA: TGCGCCAGCAGCTTACAGGGGGCCATCACAGATACGCAGTATTTT; CDR3 protein: CASSLQGAITDTQYF; clone size: -; D gene: TRBD1; J gene: TRBJ2-3; V gene: TRBV5-1
CDR3 DNA: TGTGCCAGCAGCGAACCCAGGACAGGGGGCTGGGTACATTTT; CDR3 protein: CASSEPRTGGWVHF; clone size: -; D gene: TRBD1; J gene: TRBJ1-5; V gene: TRBV2
CDR3 DNA: TGTGCCAGCAGCGGCTGGGACAGGGGCCCCTCCACCTACGAGCAGTACTTC; CDR3 protein: CASSGWDRGPSTYEQYF; clone size: once; D gene: TRBD1; J gene: TRBJ2-7; V gene: TRBV5-4
CDR3 DNA: TGTGCCAGCAGCGCCTGGGACAGGGCGGGAAACACCATATATTTT; CDR3 protein: CASSAWDRAGNTIYF; clone size: -; D gene: TRBD1; J gene: TRBJ1-3; V gene: TRBV2
CDR3 DNA: TGCGCCAGCAGCCAAGAGCCCTCTCAGGTTTCTGGAAACACCATATATTTT; CDR3 protein: CASSQEPSQVSGNTIYF; clone size: few; D gene: -; J gene: TRBJ1-3; V gene: TRBV4-1
CDR3 DNA: TGTGCCTGGACCGGACAGAGGAACACTGAAGCTTTCTTT; CDR3 protein: CAWTGQRNTEAFF; clone size: -; D gene: -; J gene: TRBJ1-1; V gene: TRBV30
CDR3 DNA: TGCGCCAGCGGAAGCCAGCGGGGGGGCAATAATGAGCAGTTCTTC; CDR3 protein: CASGSQRGGNNEQFF; clone size: -; D gene: TRBD2; J gene: TRBJ2-1; V gene: TRBV5-1
CDR3 DNA: TGTGCCAGCAGCTTGGGGGAGGGATGGGAGACCCAGTACTTC; CDR3 protein: CASSLGEGWETQYF; clone size: -; D gene: TRBD2; J gene: TRBJ2-5; V gene: TRBV11-3
CDR3 DNA: TGCAGCGCCGCTAGCGGACCTGGGGAGCAGTACTTC; CDR3 protein: CSAASGPGEQYF; clone size: -; D gene: TRBD2; J gene: TRBJ2-7; V gene: TRBV29-1
CDR3 DNA: TGTGCCAGCATGTGGGCGGGGGGGAACTCCAATGAGCAGTTCTTC; CDR3 protein: CASMWAGGNSNEQFF; clone size: -; D gene: TRBD2; J gene: TRBJ2-1; V gene: TRBV2
CDR3 DNA: TGCAGCGCCAGGACAGGGGATCAGCCCCAGCATTTT; CDR3 protein: CSARTGDQPQHF; clone size: -; D gene: TRBD1; J gene: TRBJ1-5; V gene: TRBV29-1
CDR3 DNA: TGTGCCAGCACCTTCGGGACAACTAACACTGAAGCTTTCTTT; CDR3 protein: CASTFGTTNTEAFF; clone size: -; D gene: -; J gene: TRBJ1-1; V gene: TRBV25-1
CDR3 DNA: TGTGCTAGTGGATGGGACAGGGCCAACGAGCAGTACTTC; CDR3 protein: CASGWDRANEQYF; clone size: -; D gene: TRBD1; J gene: TRBJ2-7; V gene: TRBV12-5
CDR3 DNA: TGTGCCACCAGTGACCCCCGACAGGGGGCAGCTGGGGCCAACGTCCTGACTTTC; CDR3 protein: CATSDPRQGAAGANVLTF; clone size: -; D gene: TRBD1; J gene: TRBJ2-6; V gene: TRBV24-1
CDR3 DNA: TGTGCCAGCAGCATCCGGGGGGCGGGTAGGGAGACCCAGTACTTC; CDR3 protein: CASSIRGAGRETQYF; clone size: -; D gene: -; J gene: TRBJ2-5; V gene: TRBV9
CDR3 DNA: TGTGCCAGCAGCCCAGGTGTCTCCTACGAGCAGTACTTC; CDR3 protein: CASSPGVSYEQYF; clone size: -; D gene: -; J gene: TRBJ2-7; V gene: TRBV25-1
CDR3 DNA: TGCGCCAGCAGCTTCGAATGGGGGAGGGGCGCGACCCAGTACTTC; CDR3 protein: CASSFEWGRGATQYF; clone size: -; D gene: TRBD2; J gene: TRBJ2-5; V gene: TRBV5-1
CDR3 DNA: TGCGCCAGCAGTCAACCAGACCCGCATCGGGATTCACCCCTCCACTTT; CDR3 protein: CASSQPDPHRDSPLHF; clone size: -; D gene: -; J gene: TRBJ1-6; V gene: TRBV23-1
CDR3 DNA: TGTGCCAGCAGTGTACAGGGGCGAGGTCAGCCCCAGCATTTT; CDR3 protein: CASSVQGRGQPQHF; clone size: few; D gene: TRBD1; J gene: TRBJ1-5; V gene: TRBV7-2
CDR3 DNA: TGTGCCATCAGTGCCGGACAGGGGACAGATACGCAGTATTTT; CDR3 protein: CAISAGQGTDTQYF; clone size: -; D gene: TRBD1; J gene: TRBJ2-3; V gene: TRBV10-3
CDR3 DNA: TGTGCCAGCTCGTCGGACAGGGGCACTGAAGCTTTCTTT; CDR3 protein: CASSSDRGTEAFF; clone size: -; D gene: TRBD1; J gene: TRBJ1-1; V gene: TRBV18
CDR3 DNA: TGTGCCAGCAGCCAAGATACAGGGAGCGGAAACACCATATATTTT; CDR3 protein: CASSQDTGSGNTIYF; clone size: -; D gene: -; J gene: TRBJ1-3; V gene: TRBV4-2
CDR3 DNA: TGTGCCAGTAGTGGGGCATTCGGGCGGGGAGATCAGCCCCAGCATTTT; CDR3 protein: CASSGAFGRGDQPQHF; clone size: once; D gene: -; J gene: TRBJ1-5; V gene: TRBV19
CDR3 DNA: TGCGCCAGCAGCCAACTCGGCGGCCCCCGGACAGGCAAAGCTTTCTTT; CDR3 protein: CASSQLGGPRTGKAFF; clone size: once; D gene: TRBD1; J gene: TRBJ1-1; V gene: TRBV4-1